The clone carrying this TCR beta chain was observed at least ten times. Its antigen is currently unknown. The germline V gene encodes CDR1 SNHLY and CDR2 FYNNEI. Trimming took 2 bases from V and 1 from J, leaving 7 bases between them. This CDR3 comprises 14 residues. For TCRbeta, the library was prepared with unique molecular identifiers. Via MiXCR, TCRdb re-called the PCR reads, giving one row per CDR3 protein. The sample has around 500,000 distinct CDR3 sequences, 20% to 25% seen once. These data are taken from a study of T-cell reconstitution after alpha-beta-depleted transplantation in children. Findings and limits, study-wide: Fresh T-cell production supplied most of the T-cell counts and diversity seen one year after transplant.

The chain uses TRBV2 and TRBJ2-3; possible D gene TRBD2, 6 bases. The TCR originated in a boy younger than two who had a stem cell transplant for acute myeloid leukemia, so the T cells may come from the graft donor. The starting material was PBMCs, mostly from graft donor cells, obtained 360 days after TCRalphabeta/CD19-depleted stem cell transplant. CDR3 in DNA: TGTGCCAGCAGTGAACAGCGGGGCACAGATACGCAGTATTTT. It encodes CASSEQRGTDTQYF.